This T cell receptor (beta chain) was identified in a study of cytomegalovirus exposure and HLA in healthy donors (dated by TCRdb to 2015 to 2018). Looking at the study overall: According to an earlier analysis of 587 of the donors, roughly 180 million T cells yielded roughly 100 million unique TCR beta sequences and approximately 300 Gb of sequence data. About five DR-DQ haplotypes were handled as single units for association and clustering because linkage in the cohort was strong. Along with the roughly 670-subject first cohort, a separate validation cohort of roughly 110 different subjects was used. The later analysis used no new phenotypic data to find candidate immune exposures, relying instead on TCR beta sequences and their occurrence across donors. The study used immunosequencing to profile the T cell repertoires of under 700 subjects and linked those repertoires to cytomegalovirus serostatus. Every discovery cohort repertoire had been produced on one sequencing platform. Donor age, sex, ethnicity and CMV serostatus were compiled together with the repertoire data. To predict cytomegalovirus infection status, the study brought together high-throughput TCR immunosequencing, statistical association of individual TCRs with disease status, and machine learning. The study was designed to test whether signatures of past pathogen exposure could be identified by cataloging public T cell receptors. A later genetic analysis used genome-wide SNP genotypes for about 55% of the 666 donors, treating that subset as a discovery cohort. An early release covering just under 650 HLA-typed donors comprised approximately 290 gigabases of sequencing data and tens of millions of unique TCR sequences. Typing coverage differed by locus: A, B, C, DRB1 and DQB1 were typed in about 620-640 donors, DQA1 in 522, DPA1 in 600 to 610, and DPB1 in 450 to 480. Among the approximately 400 genotyped donors, approximately 77% belonged to the genetic ancestry cluster associated with self-reported Caucasian donors. An earlier analysis of 587 of the donors applied high-throughput TCR beta sequencing to assess whether each TCR beta V gene segment acted as functional or pseudogenic. Both class I and class II loci were covered by HLA typing, at four-digit resolution. Among 398 genotyped donors of the cohort, an average of roughly 240,000 unique TCR beta nucleotide sequences were sequenced per donor, roughly 18% of them non-productive. A later analysis re-analyzed previously published TCR beta repertoires from roughly 630 donors and added high-resolution HLA genotyping to study TCR occurrence patterns.

On the study overall, not on this receptor specifically: Linkage disequilibrium might explain the correlated functional status among segregating V segments, but an unknown experimental factor could not be ruled out. In vitro tests confirmed that a few of the cytomegalovirus-associated TCR beta chains recognize cytomegalovirus antigens. The cohort was sequenced for TCR beta chains only, and without alpha or paired-chain data the features that could be detected were limited. In the study, about 150 TCR beta chains were listed as associated with cytomegalovirus. In an earlier analysis of 450 to 750 of the donors, most TCR beta V segments appeared in productive rearrangements about 87% or about 30% of the time, broadly matching IMGT annotations. Some IMGT-functional V segments, including TRBV6-2 and TRBV6-3, could not be told apart with the 87-base-pair reads, so those segments were excluded. The presence/absence analyses assumed that sequencing depth was roughly uniform across donors, and that assumption may not be true. Compared with equally common non-associated chains, HLA-associated TCR beta chains in a later analysis were more clonally expanded and had lower generation probabilities. Several of the top co-occurrence clusters appeared to be linked to parvovirus B19, influenza, CMV and Epstein-Barr virus, according to a later analysis. The only immune exposure information available for the cohort was CMV serostatus. According to the authors, the approach could potentially be generalized to other disease states and immunological phenotypes. In a later analysis, about 16,000 TCR beta sequences were associated with specific HLA alleles at a false discovery rate of 0.05. A later genetic analysis reported fewer N-insertions in productive TCRs among donors in an Asian-associated ancestry cluster than the roughly 720-donor mean. When HLA alleles, especially DR and DQ, strongly co-occurred, TCR associations were difficult to assign to individual alleles. Because HLA typing was missing for some donors at each locus, association tests included only the typed subset. Across donors, most TCR sequences were observed very rarely, whereas some public TCRs were present in many individuals. A cluster of highly shared sequence variants was judged likely to represent a technical artifact of the sequencing pipeline. V-gene and J-gene trimming of TCR beta chains was associated with a missense DCLRE1C variant in a later genetic analysis, and the association was replicated in an independent cohort. In a later analysis, most CMV-associated TCR beta chains were found to appear HLA-restricted, with HLA associations seemingly driven largely by CMV exposure. About 15 rarely observed V segments, including chromosome 9 orphons, were excluded from the earlier analysis of 550 to 700 of the donors because counts were too low. The classifier was reported to diagnose cytomegalovirus status with high specificity and sensitivity in both the original cohort and the validation cohort. A further reported finding was that TCR beta sequences accurately predicted the HLA-A and HLA-B alleles for most subjects in the first cohort. In a later analysis, the rate of TCR association differed among HLA loci, with DRB1 alleles having the most associated TCRs and HLA-C alleles having the fewest.

V loses 3 bases, J loses 4 bases, and the germline ends lie 16 bases apart. The germline V gene (reference sequence) sets CDR1 to LNHDA and CDR2 to SQIVND. Inclusive of the bounding cysteine and phenylalanine, the CDR3 is 15 residues long. Only the CDR3 region is kept as DNA, spanning 45 bases read in frame from base 1. This clone was recorded once. Its cognate antigen has yet to be identified. No much larger clonotype is one base removed from it; base qualities were not supplied. The cohort consisted of more than 650 healthy bone marrow donors. At the time of sampling, every cohort member was nominally healthy, though immune exposures that went unrecorded were likely present. The donor tested CMV seropositive, placing the donor among the approximately 290 seropositive members of the cohort. Every donor gave a peripheral blood sample, and the peripheral blood mononuclear cells from that sample were used for TCR beta sequencing. The Qiagen DNeasy Blood Extraction Kit was used to extract genomic DNA from the blood cell samples.

The method was the immunoSEQ multiplex PCR assay. The multiplex PCR relied on a mix of 60 forward primers for TCR Vbeta segments and 13 reverse primers for TCR Jbeta segments. Amplification of the CDR3 region of rearranged TCR beta genes was performed with a multiplex PCR assay on genomic DNA. On the Illumina HiSeq System, the amplified TCR beta libraries were sequenced as 87-base-pair reads. On the study's bioinformatics: In a later analysis, 77 million or so unique TCR beta chains were counted across the 650 to 700 repertoires, and approximately 11 million of these chains were shared by at least two donors. A nearest-neighbor algorithm error-corrected the raw reads and collapsed the reads into unique sequences, merging closely related sequences to remove PCR and sequencing errors. Alignment of CDR3 sequences to IMGT reference sequences was used to assign V, D and J gene segments. Each retained sequence needed at least a six-nucleotide match to both a V gene segment and a J gene segment. A rearrangement counted as productive if the CDR3 had no stop codons and remained in frame with V and J, and every other rearrangement counted as non-productive. Following IMGT convention, CDR3 was defined as the stretch from the second conserved V-encoded cysteine to the conserved J-encoded phenylalanine. In an earlier analysis of more than 550 of the donors, sequences lacking an unambiguous match to a single V gene segment were excluded. An earlier analysis of some 610 of the donors called V segments functional above 56.7% productive rearrangements and segregating when the between-donor standard deviation exceeded 5%. A statistical classification framework was built for diagnosing cytomegalovirus status from the catalog of TCR beta chain sequences. In a later analysis, V and J genes were assigned by comparing TCR nucleotide sequences against IMGT/GENE-DB human TR gene sequences. In a later analysis, CDR3 sequences and most-parsimonious VDJ recombination scenarios were assigned using the TCRdist pipeline. In a later analysis, every TCR beta chain was defined by the combination of its CDR3 amino acid sequence and its V-gene family, and reads without a unique V-gene family were dropped. To address suspected cross-contamination and a sequencing artifact, a later analysis removed roughly 580 highly shared, low-generation-probability nucleotide sequences. A later analysis calculated a clonal expansion index for each public chain from normalized within-repertoire ranks of inferred template counts. A later analysis computed generation probabilities with a VDJ recombination model fitted to out-of-frame rearrangements, and checked the results against IGoR. Hypergeometric tests were used in a later analysis to score TCR-TCR, TCR-HLA and TCR-CMV co-occurrence, with a repertoire-size bias correction applied to the TCR pairs. In a later analysis, false discovery rates were estimated by permuting HLA or CMV assignments 20 times. A later analysis grouped co-occurring TCRs with DBSCAN, adding TCRdist sequence similarity when clustering within HLA-allele-positive subsets. For co-occurrence clustering, repertoires with fewer than 30,000 or more than 120,000 public chains were excluded, along with a handful of repertoires with anomalous nucleotide sharing. The table comes from immuneACCESS by way of TCRdb, which keeps in-frame sequences with V and J called. Part of the clones is missing from these tables; in studies checked, under half for an unresolved V gene and the rest for unknown reasons. D and trimming come from the DNA, and the V and J calls and clone size come from that table. The sample table holds 75,000 to 95,000 clones, of which about 83% were seen once. The biggest ten clones account for around 5.2% of the sample.

In this chain, TRBV19 is recombined with TRBJ2-7; the D gene is perhaps TRBD2, from 6 matching bases. The clonotype comes from a woman under 30 in good health and CMV-seropositive. Material: PBMCs. The encoded CDR3 is CASSIGEAKSYEQYF. In nucleotide form, the sequence is TGTGCCAGTAGTATCGGGGAGGCTAAGTCGTACGAGCAGTACTTC.